The 6 T cell receptor beta chains given below trace back to one sample, sequenced in a study of blood T cell repertoires in COVID-19. Assay: immunoSEQ multiplex PCR; the TCRdb copy retains only in-frame clones and omits some. The table lists about 36,000 clones, roughly 84% of them singletons, with about 2.3% in the top ten. Sequenced material: peripheral blood. All receptors derive from a human donor in a cohort sampled during active COVID-19.

J is TRBJ1-6 and V is TRBV9; 9 bases match TRBD1. V was pared by 3 bases and J by 3 bases, with 13 bases of the junction left unmatched. The germline CDR1 and CDR2 sequences are SGDLS and YYNGEE. The CDR3 runs 19 residues. CDR3: CASSDSSIQGADYNSPLHF. The CDR3, as DNA: TGTGCCAGCAGCGACTCATCCATACAGGGGGCGGACTATAATTCACCCCTCCACTTT.

The chain combines TRBV9 with TRBJ2-1; 11 bases agree with TRBD1. With 4 bases clipped from V and 6 bases from J, the junction kept 9 bases outside the gene matches. CDR3 length equals 16 residues. CDR1 SGDLS and CDR2 YYNGEE come from the germline V gene. CDR3 in amino acids: CASSFISGTGGNEQFF. DNA for the CDR3: TGTGCCAGCAGCTTTATCTCCGGGACAGGGGGCAATGAGCAGTTCTTC.

This clone was seen once. The chain uses TRBV19 and TRBJ1-6; 7 bases are shared with TRBD1. The CDR3 consists of 16 residues. Looked up from germline, CDR1 is LNHDA and CDR2 is SQIVND (reference sequence). With V trimmed by 6 bases and J by 7 bases, 12 bases remained unmatched. The CDR3, as DNA: TGTGCCAGTAGACTAAGCCGGACAGGAACGAATTCACCCCTCCACTTT. Protein: CASRLSRTGTNSPLHF.

The chain employs TRBV3-1 (or the pseudogene TRBV3-2) and TRBJ2-7, with TRBD1 matching 7 bases. The CDR3 is 13 residues long. V was clipped by 2 bases and J by 3 bases; unmatched bases: 1. CDR1 is LGHDT, CDR2 YNNKEL, per germline (reference sequence). The CDR3 sequence: CASSQPGGYEQYF. CDR3 in DNA: TGTGCCAGCAGCCAACCAGGGGGCTACGAGCAGTACTTC.

The chain has TRBV28 and TRBJ1-5; 12 bases are a match to TRBD1. The CDR3 runs to 18 residues. J was trimmed by 0 bases and V by 2 bases; bases with no gene match: 5. Germline V CDR1 and CDR2: MDHEN, SYDVKM. CDR3 region: CASSLTRDRGLSNQPQHF. The CDR3 DNA is TGTGCCAGCAGTTTAACCCGGGACAGGGGGCTTAGCAATCAGCCCCAGCATTTT.

This clone was recorded only once. The genes are TRBV11-1 and TRBJ2-7, with a tentative D call TRBD2 (6 bases). The CDR3 has 15 amino acids. Trimming left V 4 bases short and J 5 bases short, with 18 bases between. The germline V gene encodes CDR1 SGHAT and CDR2 FQDESV (reference sequence). Written as DNA, the CDR3 is TGTGCCAGCAGCTCCGCTCTGTCGGGGGTCCACGAGCAGTACTTC. Translating it yields CASSSALSGVHEQYF. Full variable domain (rest looked up from reference TRBV11-1 and TRBJ2-7): EAEVAQSPRYKITEKSQAVAFWCDPISGHATLYWYRQILGQGPELLVQFQDESVVDDSQLPKDRFSAERLKGVDSTLKIQPAELGDSAMYLCASSSALSGVHEQYFGPGTRLTVT.